The 21 T cell receptor beta chains in this list originate from one sample, sequenced in a study of brain T cells in children with intractable seizures (dated by TCRdb to the early 2020s). The protocol used for the library was the immunoSEQ multiplex PCR assay. Entries here come from immuneACCESS through TCRdb and include only in-frame sequences with V and J called. Some clones fail to appear in such tables; in the studies checked, an unresolved V gene covers under half of the shortfall, and the cause of the remainder is unknown. The sample table holds 20,000 to 25,000 clones, of which 85% to 95% were seen once. Under 7.5% of the sample is held by the ten biggest clonotypes. The meaning of the sample's time point label: resected brain tissue, or blood drawn just prior to surgery. Sequenced material: peripheral blood, taken at surgery. The receptor source for this set is a boy younger than 18 with focal cortical dysplasia and intractable seizures.

The chain joins TRBV6-4 to TRBJ2-1, with D possibly being TRBD2 (5 bases). CDR3 length: 15 residues. Trimming cost V 5 bases and J 4 bases, with 15 bases left between them. The germline gives CDR1 MRHNA, CDR2 SNTAGT. The DNA for the CDR3 is TGTGCCAGCAGTATTGACCCCGAGGGTTACAATGAGCAGTTCTTC. It yields the protein CASSIDPEGYNEQFF.

This sequence joins TRBV9 and TRBJ2-3; weak D call: TRBD2 (5 bases). Germline-derived CDR1 and CDR2 are SGDLS and YYNGEE. V lost 4 bases to trimming and J lost 0 bases, with 9 bases between them. The CDR3 contains 14 residues. Here the CDR3 reads CASSIGESTDTQYF. The CDR3, as DNA: TGTGCCAGCAGCATCGGGGAGAGCACAGATACGCAGTATTTT.

The chain is built from TRBV6-1 and TRBJ1-2, with 9 bases fitting TRBD1. The CDR3 runs 15 residues. The junction had 5 bases not matched to a gene; V was cut back by 2 bases and J by 4 bases. CDR1 and CDR2 (germline): MNHNS, SASEGT. The DNA for the CDR3 is TGTGCCAGCAGTGAAACAGGGGGCGAGGGCTATGGCTACACCTTC. Translation: CASSETGGEGYGYTF.

The chain carries TRBV3-1 (or the pseudogene TRBV3-2) and TRBJ1-3; maybe TRBD1 (6 bases). CDR1 LGHDT and CDR2 YNNKEL come from the germline V gene (reference sequence). The CDR3 runs 15 residues. Trimming removed 4 bases at V and 4 bases at J, with 14 bases between. This CDR3 reads CASSRRGREGNTIYF. Written as DNA, the CDR3 is TGTGCCAGCAGCCGAAGGGGGAGGGAAGGAAACACCATATATTTT.

The gene calls are TRBV24-1 and TRBJ1-2; D remains ambiguous. The CDR3 extends over 15 amino acids. CDR1 KGHDR and CDR2 SFDVKD come from the germline V gene. V dropped 0 bases and J dropped 8 bases, with 15 bases sitting between them. DNA for the CDR3: TGTGCCACCAGTGATTTGGGGGAATCCAAGTCCGGCTACACCTTC. It encodes CATSDLGESKSGYTF.

This clone was detected once. The chain couples TRBV3-1 (or the pseudogene TRBV3-2) to TRBJ2-5; TRBD1 matches 9 bases. V shed 4 bases and J 5 bases; nucleotides not matched to a gene: 11. From germline, CDR1 is LGHDT and CDR2 YNNKEL (reference sequence). The CDR3 has 16 residues. In DNA form, the CDR3 reads TGTGCCAGCAGCCCAACCTCCGGGACAGGGTGGGAGACCCAGTACTTC. This sequence encodes CASSPTSGTGWETQYF.

The J gene is TRBJ1-6, the V gene TRBV24-1, with a possible D match to TRBD1 (6 bases). Germline V CDR1 and CDR2: KGHDR, SFDVKD. Between the trimmed V and J ends, which lost 9 bases and 3 bases, there was a span of 14 bases. The length of the CDR3 is 15 residues. CDR3 in amino acids: CATWAGVIYNSPLHF. CDR3 nucleotides: TGTGCCACCTGGGCAGGGGTGATCTATAATTCACCCCTCCACTTT.

The chain employs TRBV3-1 (or the pseudogene TRBV3-2) and TRBJ2-7; D is possibly TRBD1 or TRBD2 (7 bases each). The germline CDR1 and CDR2 sequences are LGHDT and YNNKEL (reference sequence). This CDR3 spans 19 amino acids. The ends were cut back, 1 base at V and 4 bases at J, with 26 bases in the middle. CDR3 loop: CASSQVQRERDSQNYEQYV. The CDR3 DNA is TGTGCCAGCAGCCAAGTTCAAAGGGAGCGGGACAGCCAAAATTACGAGCAGTACGTC.

The rearrangement links TRBV7-6 to TRBJ2-3; TRBD2 matches 7 bases. This CDR3 spans 14 amino acids. Per germline, CDR1 SGHVS and CDR2 FNYEAQ. The trim removed 5 bases at V and 0 bases at J, leaving 2 bases unmatched. CDR3 nucleotide sequence: TGTGCCAGCAGCCCTAGCGGTAGCACAGATACGCAGTATTTT. Protein product: CASSPSGSTDTQYF.

This chain uses TRBV9 with TRBJ2-5; D is perhaps TRBD2 (7 bases). Germline CDR1 SGDLS, CDR2 YYNGEE. The CDR3 runs to 14 residues. Trimming pared 0 bases from V and 5 bases from J, leaving 11 bases between. The CDR3 here is CASSVAGGGETQYF. CDR3 DNA: TGTGCCAGCAGCGTAGCGGGGGGCGGGGAGACCCAGTACTTC. The full variable domain, rest sourced from reference TRBV9 and TRBJ2-5, is DSGVTQTPKHLITATGQRVTLRCSPRSGDLSVYWYQQSLDQGLQFLIQYYNGEERAKGNILERFSAQQFPDLHSELNLSSLELGDSALYFCASSVAGGGETQYFGPGTRLLVL.

The CDR3 coding sequence is TGTGCCATTTCCTCGGGCGGTCGCTCCTACGAGCAGTACGTC. Its translation is CAISSGGRSYEQYV. The rearrangement links TRBV28 to TRBJ2-7, with D uncertain. CDR1 is MDHEN, CDR2 SYDVKM, per germline. CDR3 length: 14 amino acids. Trimming removed 10 bases at V and 0 bases at J, with 16 bases between.

V is TRBV5-6 and J is TRBJ1-1; 8 positions match TRBD1. After removal of 4 bases from V and 5 bases from J, the junction contained 7 bases not matched to a gene. CDR3 length: 14 residues. Germline CDR1 reads SGHDT; CDR2 reads YYEEEE. CDR3 sequence reads: CASSLGQGGTEAFF. The CDR3 DNA follows: TGTGCCAGCAGCCTTGGACAGGGAGGGACTGAAGCTTTCTTT.

The DNA of the CDR3 is TGTGCCACCAACACGGGGGGACTTCAGCCCCAGCATTTT. It yields the protein CATNTGGLQPQHF. The rearrangement links TRBV15 to TRBJ1-5, with a possible D match to TRBD1 (5 bases). V was cut by 7 bases and J by 6 bases, with 13 bases left in between. The CDR3 spans 13 residues. CDR1 is LNHNV and CDR2 is YYDKDF in the germline V gene (reference sequence).

The chain links TRBV7-9 to TRBJ2-3; D is possibly TRBD2 (7 bases). Trimming pared 5 bases from V and 2 bases from J, leaving 17 bases between. Germline V CDR1 and CDR2: SEHNR, FQNEAQ (reference sequence). The CDR3 covers 16 residues. The CDR3 protein is CASSGKGGGYTDTQYF. For the CDR3, the DNA is TGTGCCAGCAGCGGGAAGGGAGGGGGTTACACAGATACGCAGTATTTT.

The genes are TRBV11-2 and TRBJ1-3, with D perhaps matching TRBD1 (5 bases). The germline V gene has CDR1 SGHAT and CDR2 FQNNGV. The CDR3 has 16 residues. V dropped 8 bases and J dropped 0 bases, with 17 bases sitting between them. CDR3 nucleotides: TGTGCCAGCGTCGGTAGGGGAATAAGCTCTGGAAACACCATATATTTT. This translates into CASVGRGISSGNTIYF.

The genes are TRBV5-4 and TRBJ1-1, with D hard to call. The V gene lost 5 bases and the J gene lost 0 bases, with 8 bases spanning the gap. The CDR3 runs to 13 residues. CDR1 and CDR2 (germline): SGHNT, YYREEE (reference sequence). CDR3 sequence: CASRRRMNTEAFF. CDR3 DNA: TGTGCCAGCAGGCGGCGAATGAACACTGAAGCTTTCTTT.

The chain employs TRBV28 and TRBJ2-7; D is possibly TRBD1 (6 bases). The CDR3 has 15 amino acids. Germline lookup yields CDR1 MDHEN and CDR2 SYDVKM. V was pared by 5 bases and J by 1 base, with 15 bases between. CDR3 nucleotides: TGTGCCAGCAGTCCCGCCGGACAGCCGTCCTACGAGCAGTACGTC. Translation: CASSPAGQPSYEQYV.

The chain joins TRBV18 to TRBJ1-6; no definite D call. CDR3 length: 16 residues. Looked up from germline, CDR1 is KGHSH and CDR2 is LQKENI. Deletions cut 3 bases from V and 6 bases from J, with 15 bases between. The chain's CDR3 is CASSPNKLVFNSPLHF. The CDR3, as DNA: TGTGCCAGCTCACCGAACAAGCTGGTTTTTAATTCACCCCTCCACTTT.

The CDR3 DNA follows: TGTGCCAGTAGTATCCCAGCGGGAGGAGGTGAGCAGTTCTTC. This sequence encodes CASSIPAGGGEQFF. This chain uses TRBV19 with TRBJ2-1, with 9 bases aligning to TRBD2. Germline assignment: CDR1 LNHDA and CDR2 SQIVND (reference sequence). CDR3 length equals 14 residues. Trimming cost V 3 bases and J 9 bases; bases outside gene matches: 6.

The chain is built from TRBV30 and TRBJ1-2; TRBD1 agrees at 9 bases. The ends lost 4 bases at V and 2 bases at J; junction bases unmatched: 5. This CDR3 contains 14 residues. Germline V CDR1 and CDR2: GTSNPN, SVGIG (reference sequence). The CDR3 reads CAWTRDRANYGYTF. DNA for the CDR3: TGTGCCTGGACCCGGGACAGGGCAAACTATGGCTACACCTTC.

This chain joins TRBV6-5 and TRBJ2-1; the match to TRBD1 covers 8 bases. CDR1 MNHEY and CDR2 SVGAGI come from the germline V gene. The CDR3 has 14 residues. Losses at the gene ends were 2 bases for V and 8 bases for J; bases not matched to a gene: 5. This chain's CDR3 is CASSYGRGRYEQFF. The DNA of the CDR3 is TGTGCCAGCAGTTACGGCAGGGGGCGTTATGAGCAGTTCTTC.